The 6 T cell receptor beta chains listed next were all sequenced from one sample in a study of post-analysis software for immune sequencing data. Study-wide findings and caveats: The five TRBV segments detected at higher frequency in patients than in controls included TRBV5-6, TRBV5-1 and TRBV20-1.

Built from TCR beta cDNA, the libraries had unique molecular identifiers in them. Via MiXCR, TCRdb re-called the PCR reads, giving one row per CDR3 protein. The data contain roughly 540,000 distinct CDR3 sequences, around 36% of them seen just once; the ten biggest clones take up 4.5% to 7.5%. What these receptors recognize is not known. Source material: blood. These receptors came from a girl aged 2-17 years with multiple sclerosis.

This clonotype was counted many times. The chain employs TRBV10-3 and TRBJ2-7; no reliable D call. CDR3 size: 14 residues. Germline CDR1 ENHRY, CDR2 SYGVKD. Trimming left V 4 bases short and J 1 base short, with 11 bases between. CDR3: CAISGTASSYEQYF. CDR3 nucleotides: TGTGCCATCAGTGGTACGGCCTCATCCTACGAGCAGTACTTC.

This clonotype has just a few counts. The chain uses TRBV5-1 and TRBJ2-7; no reliable D call. Looked up from germline, CDR1 is SGHRS and CDR2 is YFSETQ. CDR3 length: 12 amino acids. V dropped 0 bases and J dropped 6 bases, with 7 bases sitting between them. CDR3 DNA sequence: TGCGCCAGCAGCTTGGAACCGGCCGAGCAGTACTTC. Its translation: CASSLEPAEQYF.

This clonotype was seen repeatedly, ten times or more. The chain recombines TRBV7-3 with TRBJ2-1, with TRBD2 identical over 14 bases. After removal of 5 bases from V and 9 bases from J, the junction contained 6 bases not matched to a gene. The CDR3 covers 15 residues. Germline V gives CDR1 SGHTA, CDR2 FQGTGA. The CDR3 nucleotides read TGTGCCAGCAGCCAGACTAGCGGGGGGGCCTCTGAGCAGTTCTTC. Its translation: CASSQTSGGASEQFF. Complete variable domain (other parts from reference TRBV7-3 and TRBJ2-1): GAGVSQTPSNKVTEKGKYVELRCDPISGHTALYWYRQSLGQGPEFLIYFQGTGAADDSGLPNDRFFAVRPEGSVSTLKIQRTERGDSAVYLCASSQTSGGASEQFFGPGTRLTVL.

V and J are TRBV5-1 and TRBJ2-3; no clear D gene. The CDR3 sequence is 16 residues long. The germline gives CDR1 SGHRS, CDR2 YFSETQ. The V end was cut by 0 bases, the J end by 0 bases, with 11 bases between. Written as DNA, the CDR3 is TGCGCCAGCAGCTTGGTACGTGGATCTAGCACAGATACGCAGTATTTT. As protein: CASSLVRGSSTDTQYF. Supplemented by reference TRBV5-1 and TRBJ2-3, the full variable domain reads KAGVTQTPRYLIKTRGQQVTLSCSPISGHRSVSWYQQTPGQGLQFLFEYFSETQRNKGNFPGRFSGRQFSNSRSEMNVSTLELGDSALYLCASSLVRGSSTDTQYFGPGTRLTVL.

The V and J genes are TRBV6-2 or TRBV6-3 and TRBJ2-4, with TRBD1 as a possible D gene (6 bases). Germline values: CDR1 MNHEY, CDR2 SVGEGT. The CDR3 has 15 residues. V lost 6 bases, J lost 8 bases, and 20 bases lay in between. Written as DNA, the CDR3 is TGTGCCAGCAGCTTCACACGAGGGGGTGAGGACATTCAGTACTTC. Protein sequence: CASSFTRGGEDIQYF.

The table lists this clonotype with a few counts. CDR3 DNA sequence: TGTGCCAGCAGGGCCAGGATAGGAAATGGCTACACCTTC. It specifies CASRARIGNGYTF. The genes are TRBV6-1 and TRBJ1-2, with D unclear. CDR3 length: 13 amino acids. Trimming left V 6 bases short and J 6 bases short, with 14 bases between. In germline, CDR1 is MNHNS, CDR2 SASEGT.